This entry lists 30 T cell receptor beta chains sequenced from one sample in a study of T cell repertoires in cytomegalovirus infection. TCRdb independently ran MiXCR on the reads; one entry per CDR3 protein. The sample records approximately 170,000 distinct CDR3 sequences, roughly a sixth being singletons. Sample: CD8+ T cells from PBMCs. These receptors all stem from a human donor in good health (CMV status not recorded). Some clones in this sample may be carry-over from other donors' samples.

This chain uses TRBV28 with TRBJ2-7; D possibly corresponds to TRBD1 (6 bases). CDR1 and CDR2 from the germline V gene are MDHEN and SYDVKM. The length of the CDR3 is 14 residues. V was trimmed by 5 bases and J by 7 bases, leaving 18 bases between them. The CDR3 is CASSETGNLLEQYF. The CDR3 DNA follows: TGTGCCAGCAGTGAAACAGGGAATCTTCTGGAGCAGTACTTC.

The chain couples TRBV6-6 to TRBJ2-1; D is perhaps TRBD1 (6 bases). The CDR3 sequence is 11 residues long. Trimming cost V 11 bases and J 9 bases, with 14 bases left between them. Germline CDR1 MNHNY, CDR2 SVGAGI (reference sequence). As DNA, the CDR3 is TGTGCCGTGATACAGGGCACTGAGCAGTTCTTC. Protein: CAVIQGTEQFF.

This clonotype has at least ten counts. The chain carries TRBV19 and TRBJ2-1; perhaps D is TRBD1 or TRBD2 (6 bases each). The germline V gene has CDR1 LNHDA and CDR2 SQIVND (reference sequence). Trimming shortened V by 3 bases and J by 8 bases, and 20 bases separated the two germline ends. This CDR3 has 16 amino acids. Here the CDR3 reads CASSILPTRGADEQFF. Written as DNA, the CDR3 is TGTGCCAGTAGTATTCTCCCCACGAGGGGGGCCGATGAGCAGTTCTTC.

CDR3 bases: TGTGCCAGCAGCCCCGAACCGGGACTGTCTCCCTACGAGCAGTACTTC. It yields the protein CASSPEPGLSPYEQYF. This chain joins TRBV7-2 and TRBJ2-7; TRBD2 is a possible D gene (6 bases). V gave up 5 bases and J gave up 2 bases, with 19 bases separating them. This CDR3 has 16 residues. Per germline, CDR1 SGHTA and CDR2 FQGNSA.

About this clonotype itself: Since the CDR3 does not end with the conserved phenylalanine or tryptophan, this likely comes from a read error. The chain uses TRBV6-5 and TRBJ2-7, with 8 bases aligning to TRBD2. Losses at the gene ends were 5 bases for V and 2 bases for J; bases not matched to a gene: 5. This CDR3 spans 14 amino acids. From germline, CDR1 is MNHEY and CDR2 SVGAGI. CDR3 amino acids: CASSLRGGTYEQYL. As DNA, the CDR3 is TGTGCCAGCAGTCTCCGCGGGGGGACCTACGAGCAGTACTTG.

The chain couples TRBV27 to TRBJ2-1; no definite D call. V shed 8 bases and J shed 0 bases, with 8 bases lying between them. The CDR3 contains 13 residues. Germline loops: CDR1 MNHEY, CDR2 SMNVEV (reference sequence). CDR3 amino acids: CASGRSSYNEQFF. As DNA, the CDR3 is TGTGCCAGCGGGCGCAGCTCCTACAATGAGCAGTTCTTC.

This clonotype has just a few counts. The chain uses TRBV6-2 or TRBV6-3 and TRBJ1-2; no reliable D call. V lost 0 bases and J lost 0, with 8 bases in between. The CDR3 is made up of 15 amino acids. Per germline, CDR1 MNHEY and CDR2 SVGEGT. The CDR3 DNA follows: TGTGCCAGCAGTTACTCCCGGGAGACTAACTATGGCTACACCTTC. It codes for CASSYSRETNYGYTF.

The chain combines TRBV11-1 with TRBJ2-1; a weak D match, TRBD1 (5 bases). This CDR3 spans 12 amino acids. CDR1 is SGHAT, CDR2 FQDESV, per germline (reference sequence). V lost 5 bases, J lost 12 bases, and 14 bases lay in between. CDR3 in DNA: TGTGCCAGCAGCCCATATGACAGAGTGCAGTTCTTC. Translating gives CASSPYDRVQFF. Together with reference TRBV11-1 and TRBJ2-1, the CDR3 gives the full variable domain: EAEVAQSPRYKITEKSQAVAFWCDPISGHATLYWYRQILGQGPELLVQFQDESVVDDSQLPKDRFSAERLKGVDSTLKIQPAELGDSAMYLCASSPYDRVQFFGPGTRLTVL.

This chain uses TRBV7-2 with TRBJ2-1; 9 positions match TRBD1. The CDR3 is made up of 16 amino acids. Germline lookup yields CDR1 SGHTA and CDR2 FQGNSA. Losses at the gene ends were 4 bases for V and 5 bases for J; bases not matched to a gene: 9. As DNA, the CDR3 is TGTGCCAGCAGCTCCCCCGGGACAGGGATCCACAATGAGCAGTTCTTC. This encodes CASSSPGTGIHNEQFF.

The chain uses TRBV6-2 or TRBV6-3 and TRBJ1-5; tentatively, D is TRBD1 (6 bases). CDR1 is MNHEY and CDR2 is SVGEGT in the germline V gene. The CDR3 length is 13 residues. Between the trimmed V and J ends, which lost 9 bases and 5 bases, there was a span of 14 bases. The CDR3 loop is CASDTGLDQPQHF. The CDR3 nucleotides read TGTGCCAGTGACACAGGGTTGGATCAGCCCCAGCATTTT.

This clonotype has a count of ten or more. V usage is TRBV7-9 and J usage is TRBJ2-7; D unclear. Germline V lookup: CDR1 SEHNR, CDR2 FQNEAQ (reference sequence). The ends were cut back, 5 bases at V and 3 bases at J, with 8 bases in the middle. The length of the CDR3 is 12 residues. DNA for the CDR3: TGTGCCAGCAGCCCTCCCATCTACGAGCAGTACTTC. This sequence encodes CASSPPIYEQYF.

The rearrangement joins TRBV28 to TRBJ2-7, with 7 bases matching TRBD2. The germline gives CDR1 MDHEN, CDR2 SYDVKM. The CDR3 is made up of 14 amino acids. V trimming: 1 base; J trimming: 2 bases; junction bases outside the gene matches: 2. CDR3 sequence reads: CASSLSSGTYEQYF. The CDR3 DNA follows: TGTGCCAGCAGTTTATCTAGCGGTACCTACGAGCAGTACTTC.

This clonotype turned up a few times. The chain joins TRBV28 to TRBJ2-5, with a weak D call TRBD1 (6 bases). This CDR3 comprises 14 residues. The germline V gene has CDR1 MDHEN and CDR2 SYDVKM. Trimming left V 5 bases short and J 5 bases short, with 15 bases between. CDR3 nucleotide sequence: TGTGCCAGCAGTCTGACAGGTTTATGGGAGACCCAGTACTTC. This encodes CASSLTGLWETQYF.

The V and J genes are TRBV14 and TRBJ2-7; D ambiguous. This CDR3 contains 13 residues. V was trimmed by 4 bases and J by 4 bases, leaving 11 bases between them. Germline loops: CDR1 SGHDN, CDR2 FVKESK. CDR3 sequence (DNA): TGTGCCAGCAGCCTATTTCCACAATACGAGCAGTACTTC. Translated, it gives CASSLFPQYEQYF.

Ten or more counts support this clonotype. The V gene is TRBV7-8, the J gene TRBJ2-7; TRBD2 matches at 9 bases. Germline loops: CDR1 SGHVS, CDR2 FQNEAQ. The CDR3 has 15 amino acids. Losses at the gene ends were 2 bases for V and 6 bases for J; bases not matched to a gene: 8. CDR3 DNA sequence: TGTGCCAGCAGCTTACGCGGGAGGGCCCTCGGCGAGCAGTACGTC. Encoded protein: CASSLRGRALGEQYV.

CDR3 in amino acids: CASLGRESSIQETQYF. In DNA form, the CDR3 reads TGTGCCAGCTTGGGGAGGGAGTCATCGATCCAAGAGACCCAGTACTTC. The chain is built from TRBV5-6 and TRBJ2-5; 7 nucleotides align to TRBD2. CDR3 length equals 16 residues. CDR1 SGHDT and CDR2 YYEEEE come from the germline V gene. After removal of 7 bases from V and 1 base from J, the junction contained 13 bases not matched to a gene.

This chain joins TRBV12-3 or TRBV12-4 and TRBJ2-7; 7 bases line up with TRBD1. The CDR3 runs 14 residues. Trimming cost V 5 bases and J 4 bases; bases outside gene matches: 8. CDR3 nucleotide sequence: TGTGCCAGCAGTCAGGGGGTTGGGATATACGAGCAGTACTTC. Its protein product is CASSQGVGIYEQYF.

This clonotype has only a few counts. This chain links TRBV7-2 with TRBJ1-2; perhaps TRBD1 as D (5 bases). This CDR3 has 14 amino acids. Germline V gene sequence: CDR1 SGHTA, CDR2 FQGNSA. Deletions cut 4 bases from V and 2 bases from J, with 11 bases between. The CDR3 region has the DNA TGTGCCAGCAGCTCGTCCACAGGCAACTATGGCTACACCTTC. It specifies CASSSSTGNYGYTF.

This rearrangement joins TRBV7-3 to TRBJ2-7, with D possibly matching TRBD1 (6 bases). This CDR3 is built from 15 residues. The V end was cut by 6 bases, the J end by 2 bases, with 17 bases between. Germline CDR1 reads SGHTA; CDR2 reads FQGTGA. The DNA of the CDR3 is TGTGCCAGCAGTCCTTTCGCAGGGGCGACCTACGAGCAGTACTTC. It is translated as CASSPFAGATYEQYF.

This clonotype came up a few times. This chain links TRBV5-5 with TRBJ2-7, with 8 bases lining up with TRBD1. V lost 4 bases and J lost 5; bases outside the gene matches: 8. From germline, CDR1 is SGHKS and CDR2 YYEKEE (reference sequence). CDR3 length: 14 residues. The DNA for the CDR3 is TGTGCCAGCAGCCGTCAGGGGGCGGCGAACGAGCAGTACTTC. Its translation is CASSRQGAANEQYF.

This clonotype has just a few counts. The chain links TRBV7-9 to TRBJ1-1; D gene ambiguous. Trimming removed 1 base at V and 11 bases at J, with 11 bases between. CDR3 size: 12 residues. The germline V gene has CDR1 SEHNR and CDR2 FQNEAQ (reference sequence). DNA for the CDR3: TGTGCCAGCAGCTTAGAATTAAATTTGGCTTTCTTT. This encodes CASSLELNLAFF. The full variable domain, its missing parts supplied by reference TRBV7-9 and TRBJ1-1, is DTGVSQNPRHKITKRGQNVTFRCDPISEHNRLYWYRQTLGQGPEFLTYFQNEAQLEKSRLLSDRFSAERPKGSFSTLEIQRTEQGDSAMYLCASSLELNLAFFGQGTRLTVV.

This clonotype appeared a few times. The chain is built from TRBV14 and TRBJ2-3; D remains ambiguous. Germline assignment: CDR1 SGHDN and CDR2 FVKESK. The CDR3 totals 14 residues. Trimming cost V 0 bases and J 0 bases, with 4 bases left between them. CDR3 loop: CASSQDLSTDTQYF. DNA for the CDR3: TGTGCCAGCAGCCAAGATCTGAGCACAGATACGCAGTATTTT.

In its sample, this clonotype was seen a few times. CDR3 sequence reads: CASSQGRLIEGRGEQYF. The CDR3 nucleotides read TGCGCCAGCAGCCAAGGACGTCTGATAGAGGGGCGGGGCGAGCAGTACTTC. The chain has TRBV4-3 and TRBJ2-7; a weak D match, TRBD2 (6 bases). The germline V gene has CDR1 LGHNA and CDR2 YSLEER. Trimming left V 1 base short and J 6 bases short, with 22 bases between. CDR3 length: 17 amino acids.

The chain links TRBV6-5 to TRBJ2-7; D gene uncertain. The CDR3 is 15 residues long. The germline CDR1 and CDR2 sequences are MNHEY and SVGAGI. With 7 bases removed from V and 2 bases from J, the gap between germline ends came to 18 bases. The chain's CDR3 is CASTPHRNPTYEQYF. CDR3 DNA sequence: TGTGCCAGCACCCCACACCGAAATCCCACCTACGAGCAGTACTTC.

The DNA of the CDR3 is TGCAGCGTTGAAGATCGGGGCGGACCTCAGTTCTTC. The encoded protein is CSVEDRGGPQFF. The chain links TRBV29-1 to TRBJ2-1; possibly TRBD1 or TRBD2 for D (5 bases each). The CDR3 sequence is 12 residues long. V lost 0 bases to trimming and J lost 13 bases, with 13 bases between them. Looked up from germline, CDR1 is SQVTM and CDR2 is ANQGSEA.

The genes are TRBV7-2 and TRBJ1-1; the D is unclear. V gave up 5 bases and J gave up 1 base, with 11 bases separating them. CDR3 size: 14 residues. The V gene's germline CDR1 is SGHTA and CDR2 FQGNSA. CDR3 nucleotide sequence: TGTGCCAGCAGCCCCCAGCGTCGGAACACTGAAGCTTTCTTT. Encoded protein: CASSPQRRNTEAFF.

This clonotype has more than one count but fewer than ten. V and J are TRBV12-5 and TRBJ1-1, with D uncertain. V dropped 4 bases and J dropped 3 bases, with 0 bases sitting between them. Germline lookup yields CDR1 LGHNT and CDR2 FRNRAP. This CDR3 has 10 amino acids. CDR3 DNA: TGTGCTAGTGGTTACACTGAAGCTTTCTTT. It encodes CASGYTEAFF.

This sequence joins TRBV2 and TRBJ2-5; D is possibly TRBD2 (6 bases). The V gene's germline CDR1 is SNHLY and CDR2 FYNNEI. With 7 bases removed from V and 1 base from J, the gap between germline ends came to 7 bases. The CDR3 length is 12 residues. CDR3 in DNA: TGTGCCAGCATGGGGGGCCAAGAGACCCAGTACTTC. It specifies CASMGGQETQYF.

This clonotype was recorded many times. J is TRBJ1-1 and V is TRBV28, with D tentatively TRBD1 (5 bases). There are 11 residues in the CDR3. The germline gives CDR1 MDHEN, CDR2 SYDVKM. The V and J ends lost 7 bases and 7 bases respectively, with 10 bases between them. In DNA, the CDR3 is TGTGCCAGCACCTGGGGCAGTGAAGCTTTCTTT. This encodes CASTWGSEAFF.

This chain uses TRBV25-1 with TRBJ1-1; TRBD1 might be the D (5 bases). The CDR3 has 15 amino acids. Germline CDR1 is MGHDK and CDR2 is SYGVNS. Trimming took off 4 bases at V and 6 bases at J, with 18 bases between the two ends. The CDR3 spells CASSAREGVTAEAFF. CDR3 nucleotide sequence: TGTGCCAGCAGTGCCAGGGAAGGGGTTACGGCTGAAGCTTTCTTT.